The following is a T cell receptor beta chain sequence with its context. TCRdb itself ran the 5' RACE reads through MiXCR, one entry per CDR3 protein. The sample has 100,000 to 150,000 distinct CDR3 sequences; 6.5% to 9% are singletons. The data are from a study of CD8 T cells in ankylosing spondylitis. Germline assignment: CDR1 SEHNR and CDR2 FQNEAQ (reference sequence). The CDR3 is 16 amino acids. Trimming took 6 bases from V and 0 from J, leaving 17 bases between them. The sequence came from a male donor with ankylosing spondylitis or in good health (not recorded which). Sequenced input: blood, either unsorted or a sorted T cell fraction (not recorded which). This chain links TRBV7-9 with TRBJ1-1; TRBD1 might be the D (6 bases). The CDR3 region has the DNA TGTGCCAGCAGTTTCTCGCAGGGGAATTTGAACACTGAAGCTTTCTTT. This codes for CASSFSQGNLNTEAFF. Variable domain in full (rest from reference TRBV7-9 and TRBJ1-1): DTGVSQNPRHKITKRGQNVTFRCDPISEHNRLYWYRQTLGQGPEFLTYFQNEAQLEKSRLLSDRFSAERPKGSFSTLEIQRTEQGDSAMYLCASSFSQGNLNTEAFFGQGTRLTVV.